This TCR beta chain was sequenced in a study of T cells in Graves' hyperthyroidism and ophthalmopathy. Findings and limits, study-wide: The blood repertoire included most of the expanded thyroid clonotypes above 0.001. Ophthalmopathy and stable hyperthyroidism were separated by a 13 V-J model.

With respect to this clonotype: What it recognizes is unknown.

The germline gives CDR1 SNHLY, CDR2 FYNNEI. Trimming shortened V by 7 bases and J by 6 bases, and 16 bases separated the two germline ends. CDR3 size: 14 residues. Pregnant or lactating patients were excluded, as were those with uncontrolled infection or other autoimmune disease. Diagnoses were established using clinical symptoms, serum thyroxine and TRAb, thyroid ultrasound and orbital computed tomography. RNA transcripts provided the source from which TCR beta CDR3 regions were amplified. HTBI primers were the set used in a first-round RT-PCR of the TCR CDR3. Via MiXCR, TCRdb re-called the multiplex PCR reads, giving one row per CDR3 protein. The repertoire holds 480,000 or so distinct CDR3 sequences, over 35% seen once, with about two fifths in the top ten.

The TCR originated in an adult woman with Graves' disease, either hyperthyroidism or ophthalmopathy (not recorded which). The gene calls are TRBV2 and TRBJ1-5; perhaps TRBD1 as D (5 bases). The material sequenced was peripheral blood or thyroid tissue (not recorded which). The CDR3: CASKGTLLGQPQHF. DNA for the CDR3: TGTGCCAGCAAGGGGACTCTACTGGGTCAGCCCCAGCATTTT.